Shown below are 18 T cell receptor beta chains from a single sample sequenced in a study of blood T cell repertoires in COVID-19. The table came from immunoSEQ multiplex PCR; TCRdb's copy has only in-frame clones and leaves some out. The table lists around 250,000 clones, about nine tenths of them singletons. Sequenced: peripheral blood. The receptor set was obtained from a man aged 25 to 40 who had recovered from COVID-19.

The genes are TRBV19 and TRBJ1-4, with TRBD1 identical over 9 bases. J lost 7 bases, V lost 6 bases, and 15 bases had no gene match. Germline CDR1 and CDR2: LNHDA and SQIVND (reference sequence). There are 17 residues in the CDR3. The CDR3 protein is CASRFKLRTGEGEKLFF. Here the CDR3 DNA reads TGTGCCAGTAGATTCAAACTTCGGACAGGGGAGGGTGAAAAACTGTTTTTT.

This clone was counted a single time. The J gene is TRBJ1-3, the V gene TRBV19; D may be TRBD1 (5 bases). With 5 bases removed from V and 0 bases from J, the gap between germline ends came to 11 bases. The length of the CDR3 is 15 residues. The germline V gene has CDR1 LNHDA and CDR2 SQIVND (reference sequence). Here the CDR3 DNA reads TGTGCCAGTAGTCAGCGGGGGAACTCTGGAAACACCATATATTTT. Translated, it gives CASSQRGNSGNTIYF.

As regards this clone: One end of the junction fails to match germline, which may point to a read error. V gene TRBV20-1 combines with J gene TRBJ2-5; D is uncertain. Germline values: CDR1 DFQATT, CDR2 SNEGSKA (reference sequence). This CDR3 spans 10 amino acids. In DNA form, the CDR3 reads TGCGGTGCTAGTCGGGAGACCCAGTACTTC. It translates to CGASRETQYF.

CDR3 residues: CAISDRQGIQETQYF. CDR3 sequence (DNA): TGTGCCATCAGTGACCGACAGGGAATCCAAGAGACCCAGTACTTC. The chain employs TRBV10-3 and TRBJ2-5; 7 bases match TRBD1. The germline gives CDR1 ENHRY, CDR2 SYGVKD. The CDR3 contains 15 residues. V was clipped by 3 bases and J by 1 base; unmatched bases: 5.

The rearrangement links TRBV6-5 to TRBJ2-3; D is unclear. The CDR3 runs 15 residues. V lost 2 bases to trimming and J lost 0 bases, with 9 bases between them. The germline V gene encodes CDR1 MNHEY and CDR2 SVGAGI. DNA of the CDR3: TGTGCCAGCAGTTACAGCATAACTAGCACAGATACGCAGTATTTT. Protein product: CASSYSITSTDTQYF.

The chain employs TRBV27 and TRBJ2-3; the D gene is possibly TRBD2 (5 bases). Trimming took off 10 bases at V and 4 bases at J, with 15 bases between the two ends. This CDR3 has 13 residues. The germline V gene encodes CDR1 MNHEY and CDR2 SMNVEV (reference sequence). The CDR3 protein is CATGDWGADTQYF. Here the CDR3 DNA reads TGTGCCACCGGGGATTGGGGAGCAGATACGCAGTATTTT.

The genes are TRBV12-3 or TRBV12-4 and TRBJ1-4; 7 bases fit TRBD1. V trimming: 10 bases; J trimming: 6 bases; junction bases outside the gene matches: 5. The CDR3 extends over 12 amino acids. Here the CDR3 DNA reads TGTGCCATCCAGGGGGTAGATGAAAAACTGTTTTTT. This sequence encodes CAIQGVDEKLFF.

The V call is TRBV6-5, the J call TRBJ2-3; no firm D call. The germline V gene has CDR1 MNHEY and CDR2 SVGAGI. The CDR3 sequence is 15 residues long. The V end lost 4 bases, the J end lost 5 bases, and 16 bases lay between the germline ends. The CDR3 loop is CASSSASLSGDTQYF. CDR3 nucleotides: TGTGCCAGCAGTTCGGCCAGCCTGTCGGGAGATACGCAGTATTTT.

This chain links TRBV10-3 with TRBJ2-3; TRBD2 aligns across 8 bases. The V and J ends lost 8 bases and 0 bases, in that order; junction bases with no gene match: 4. The CDR3 contains 14 residues. Germline CDR1 and CDR2: ENHRY and SYGVKD. DNA of the CDR3: TGTGCCATCGGGGTAGCGGGGAGCACAGATACGCAGTATTTT. Protein sequence: CAIGVAGSTDTQYF.

The chain joins TRBV7-9 to TRBJ2-3; D remains unclear. Germline V gene sequence: CDR1 SEHNR, CDR2 FQNEAQ (reference sequence). Trimming left V 5 bases short and J 3 bases short, with 3 bases between. This CDR3 is built from 11 residues. DNA for the CDR3: TGTGCCAGCAGCCAGACAGATACGCAGTATTTT. Residues: CASSQTDTQYF.

The V and J genes are TRBV6-5 and TRBJ2-1, with TRBD2 matching 7 bases. The CDR3 contains 15 residues. Per germline, CDR1 MNHEY and CDR2 SVGAGI. V was clipped by 5 bases and J by 7 bases; unmatched bases: 11. The CDR3 loop is CASSRREKGPNEQFF. The DNA for the CDR3 is TGTGCCAGCAGTAGGCGGGAGAAAGGTCCGAATGAGCAGTTCTTC.

This clone is a singleton in its sample. The chain links TRBV28 to TRBJ1-2, with 8 bases lining up with TRBD1. This CDR3 region has 13 residues. V gave up 6 bases and J gave up 5 bases; unmatched junction bases: 5. The germline CDR1 and CDR2 sequences are MDHEN and SYDVKM. The CDR3, as DNA: TGTGCCAGCAGATTGGACAGGGAGTATGGCTACACCTTC. Its translation is CASRLDREYGYTF.

The sample holds a few counts of this clone. V gene TRBV3-1 (or the pseudogene TRBV3-2) combines with J gene TRBJ2-6, with D perhaps TRBD2 (7 bases). Germline loops: CDR1 LGHDT, CDR2 YNNKEL (reference sequence). V lost 0 bases to trimming and J lost 1 base, with 16 bases between them. The CDR3 sequence is 19 residues long. The CDR3 sequence is CASSQDMAGASSGANVLTF. The CDR3 DNA follows: TGTGCCAGCAGCCAAGATATGGCGGGGGCCTCGTCTGGGGCCAACGTCCTGACTTTC.

The chain links TRBV5-1 to TRBJ2-2, with D uncertain. The ends were cut back, 3 bases at V and 5 bases at J, with 14 bases in the middle. CDR1 is SGHRS and CDR2 is YFSETQ in the germline V gene. This CDR3 spans 15 amino acids. The DNA of the CDR3 is TGCGCCAGCAGCTCTGGCCCGGTCGGGACCGGGGAGCTGTTTTTT. Encoded protein: CASSSGPVGTGELFF.

The chain joins TRBV7-8 to TRBJ1-5; D perhaps matches TRBD1 (6 bases). Germline CDR1 reads SGHVS; CDR2 reads FQNEAQ. This CDR3 contains 15 residues. The V end lost 5 bases, the J end lost 7 bases, and 18 bases lay between the germline ends. The CDR3 sequence is CASSPGWGPRQPQHF. CDR3 bases: TGTGCCAGCAGCCCGGGTTGGGGGCCGAGACAGCCCCAGCATTTT.

This clone showed up just once. This CDR3 is CASSSTGLSSEKLFF. The CDR3, as DNA: TGTGCCAGCAGCTCAACAGGGCTGTCGTCTGAAAAACTGTTTTTT. J is TRBJ1-4 and V is TRBV7-6; possible D gene TRBD1, 6 bases. From germline, CDR1 is SGHVS and CDR2 FNYEAQ. V shed 4 bases and J shed 7 bases, with 16 bases lying between them. This CDR3 is built from 15 residues.

The chain employs TRBV7-8 and TRBJ2-6; weak D call: TRBD1 (5 bases). Trimming stripped 3 bases from V and 2 bases from J, with 11 bases between. The CDR3 is 16 amino acids. Germline values: CDR1 SGHVS, CDR2 FQNEAQ. CDR3 coding DNA: TGTGCCAGCAGCTTGAGCCAGGGAACTGGGGCCAACGTCCTGACTTTC. It specifies CASSLSQGTGANVLTF.

The V and J genes are TRBV3-1 (or the pseudogene TRBV3-2) and TRBJ2-7, with a weak D call TRBD2 (5 bases). V was pared by 3 bases and J by 7 bases, with 19 bases between. The germline V gene encodes CDR1 LGHDT and CDR2 YNNKEL (reference sequence). This CDR3 is 15 amino acids long. Here the CDR3 DNA reads TGTGCCAGCAGCCATAACGGGGTAGGAATTCAGGAGCAGTACTTC. Amino acids: CASSHNGVGIQEQYF.